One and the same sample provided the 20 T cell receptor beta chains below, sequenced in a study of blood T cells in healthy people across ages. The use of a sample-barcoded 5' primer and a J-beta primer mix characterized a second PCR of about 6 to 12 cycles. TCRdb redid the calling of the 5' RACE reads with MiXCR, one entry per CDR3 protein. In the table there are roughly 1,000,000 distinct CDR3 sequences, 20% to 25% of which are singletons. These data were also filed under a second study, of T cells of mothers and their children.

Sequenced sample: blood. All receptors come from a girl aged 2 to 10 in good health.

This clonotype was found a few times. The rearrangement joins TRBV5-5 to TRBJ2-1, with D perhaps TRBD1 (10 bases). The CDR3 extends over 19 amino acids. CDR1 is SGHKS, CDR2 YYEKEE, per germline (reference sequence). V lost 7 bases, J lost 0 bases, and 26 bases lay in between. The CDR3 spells CASGRTGGSGLASYNEQFF. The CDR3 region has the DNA TGTGCCAGCGGTAGGACAGGGGGGTCGGGACTAGCCTCCTACAATGAGCAGTTCTTC.

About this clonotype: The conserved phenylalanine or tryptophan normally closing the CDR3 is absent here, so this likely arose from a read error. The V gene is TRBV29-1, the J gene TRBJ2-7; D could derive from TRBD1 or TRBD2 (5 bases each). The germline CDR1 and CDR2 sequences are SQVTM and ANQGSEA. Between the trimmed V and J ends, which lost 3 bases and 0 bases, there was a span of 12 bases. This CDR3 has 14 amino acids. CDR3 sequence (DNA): TGCAGCGTTGATCTGGGGGTCGGCTCCTACGAGCAGTACTCC. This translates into CSVDLGVGSYEQYS.

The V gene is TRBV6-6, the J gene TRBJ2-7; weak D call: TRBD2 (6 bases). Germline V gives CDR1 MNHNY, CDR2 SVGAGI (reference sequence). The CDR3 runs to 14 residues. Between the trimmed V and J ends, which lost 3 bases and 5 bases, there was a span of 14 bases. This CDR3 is CASSYSRENNEQYF. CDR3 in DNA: TGTGCCAGCAGTTATAGCCGGGAGAACAACGAGCAGTACTTC.

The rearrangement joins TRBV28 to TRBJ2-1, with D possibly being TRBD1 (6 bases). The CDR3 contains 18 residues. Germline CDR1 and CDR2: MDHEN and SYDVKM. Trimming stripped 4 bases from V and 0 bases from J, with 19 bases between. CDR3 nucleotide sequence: TGTGCCAGCAGTTCTCAAAGGGCCACAGGGCTCTCCTACAATGAGCAGTTCTTC. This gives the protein CASSSQRATGLSYNEQFF.

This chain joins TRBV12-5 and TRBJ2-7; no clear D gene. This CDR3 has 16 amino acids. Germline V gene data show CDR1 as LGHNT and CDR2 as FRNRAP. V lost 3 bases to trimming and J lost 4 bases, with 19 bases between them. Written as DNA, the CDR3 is TGTGCTAGTGGTTTCTACCTCCCTGGAGCTAAATACGAGCAGTACTTC. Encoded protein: CASGFYLPGAKYEQYF.

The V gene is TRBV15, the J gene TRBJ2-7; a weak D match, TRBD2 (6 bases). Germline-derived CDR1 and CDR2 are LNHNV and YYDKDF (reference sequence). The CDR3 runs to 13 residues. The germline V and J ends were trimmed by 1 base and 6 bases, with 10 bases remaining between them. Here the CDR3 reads CATSRVTSSEQYF. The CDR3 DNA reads TGTGCCACCAGCAGAGTGACTAGTAGCGAGCAGTACTTC. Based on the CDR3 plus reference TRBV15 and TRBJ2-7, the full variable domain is DAMVIQNPRYQVTQFGKPVTLSCSQTLNHNVMYWYQQKSSQAPKLLFHYYDKDFNNEADTPDNFQSRRPNTSFCFLDIRSPGLGDTAMYLCATSRVTSSEQYFGPGTRLTVT.

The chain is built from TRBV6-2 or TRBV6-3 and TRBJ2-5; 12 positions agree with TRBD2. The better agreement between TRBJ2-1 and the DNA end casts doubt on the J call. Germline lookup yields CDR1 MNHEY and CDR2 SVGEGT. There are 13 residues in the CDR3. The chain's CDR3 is CASRLAGASEQFF. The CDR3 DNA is TGTGCCAGTCGACTAGCGGGGGCCTCTGAGCAGTTCTTC.

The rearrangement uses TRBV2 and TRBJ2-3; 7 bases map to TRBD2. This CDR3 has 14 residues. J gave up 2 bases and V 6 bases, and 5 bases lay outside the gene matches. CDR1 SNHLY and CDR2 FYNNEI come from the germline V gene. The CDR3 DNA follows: TGTGCCAGCAGGTTAGCGGGTGTCACAGATACGCAGTATTTT. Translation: CASRLAGVTDTQYF.

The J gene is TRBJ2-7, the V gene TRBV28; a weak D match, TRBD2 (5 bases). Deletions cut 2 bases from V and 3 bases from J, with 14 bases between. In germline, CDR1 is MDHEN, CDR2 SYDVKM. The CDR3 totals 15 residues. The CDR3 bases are TGTGCCAGCAGTTTACCCCGCAGGACTGGCTACGAGCAGTACTTC. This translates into CASSLPRRTGYEQYF.

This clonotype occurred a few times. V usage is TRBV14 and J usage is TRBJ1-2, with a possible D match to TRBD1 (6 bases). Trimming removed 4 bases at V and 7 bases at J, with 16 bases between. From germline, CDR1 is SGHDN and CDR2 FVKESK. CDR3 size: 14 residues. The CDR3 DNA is TGTGCCAGCAGCCTTTACAGGGAAGGTGGTGGCTACACCTTC. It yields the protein CASSLYREGGGYTF.

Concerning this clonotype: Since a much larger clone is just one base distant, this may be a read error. The CDR3 coding sequence is TGCAGTGCTAGGGGGCTGGGCAGGGGAAATGAGCAGTTGTTC. Translation gives CSARGLGRGNEQLF. V is TRBV20-1 and J is TRBJ2-1, with D possibly being TRBD1 (6 bases). The CDR3 loop spans 14 amino acids. Germline CDR1 DFQATT, CDR2 SNEGSKA (reference sequence).

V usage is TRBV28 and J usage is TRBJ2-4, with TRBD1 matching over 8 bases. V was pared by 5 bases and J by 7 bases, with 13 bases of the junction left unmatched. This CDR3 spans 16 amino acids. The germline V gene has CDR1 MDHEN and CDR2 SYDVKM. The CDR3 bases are TGTGCCAGCAGTCCTTCAATGACAGGGGTCCTCAACATTCAGTACTTC. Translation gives CASSPSMTGVLNIQYF.

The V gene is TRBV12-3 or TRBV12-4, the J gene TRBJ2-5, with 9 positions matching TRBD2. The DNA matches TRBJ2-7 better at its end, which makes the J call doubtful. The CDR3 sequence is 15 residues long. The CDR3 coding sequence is TGTGCCAGCAGTTTTGGGGCTAGCGGGGCCTACGAGCAGTACTTC. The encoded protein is CASSFGASGAYEQYF.

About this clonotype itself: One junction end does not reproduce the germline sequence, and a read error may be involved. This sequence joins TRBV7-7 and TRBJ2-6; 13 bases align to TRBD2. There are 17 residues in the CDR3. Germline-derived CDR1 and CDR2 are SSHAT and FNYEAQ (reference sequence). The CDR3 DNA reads TGTGCTAGCAGTCAGGGACTAGCGGGGACTGGGGCCAACGTCCTGACTTTC. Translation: CASSQGLAGTGANVLTF.

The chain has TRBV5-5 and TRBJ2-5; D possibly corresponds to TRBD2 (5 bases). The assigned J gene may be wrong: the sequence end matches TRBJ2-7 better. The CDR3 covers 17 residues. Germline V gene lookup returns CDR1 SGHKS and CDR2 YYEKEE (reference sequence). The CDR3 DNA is TGTGCCAGCAGCTTGGGTTTTGGAGCGCTGACTATGTACGAGCAGTACTTC. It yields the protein CASSLGFGALTMYEQYF.

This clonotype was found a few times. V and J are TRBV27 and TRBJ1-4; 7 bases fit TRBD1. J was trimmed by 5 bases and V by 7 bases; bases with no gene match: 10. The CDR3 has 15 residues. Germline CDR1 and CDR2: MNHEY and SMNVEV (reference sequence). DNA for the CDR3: TGTGCCAGCACATGGGCAGGGGGGGCGAATGAAAAACTGTTTTTT. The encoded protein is CASTWAGGANEKLFF.

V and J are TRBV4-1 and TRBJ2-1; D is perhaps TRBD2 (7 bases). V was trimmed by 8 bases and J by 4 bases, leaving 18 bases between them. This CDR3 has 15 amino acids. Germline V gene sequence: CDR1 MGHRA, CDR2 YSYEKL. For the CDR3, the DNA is TGCGCCAGCTGGGGGGGGGCGGGAGATTACAATGAGCAGTTCTTC. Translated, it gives CASWGGAGDYNEQFF.

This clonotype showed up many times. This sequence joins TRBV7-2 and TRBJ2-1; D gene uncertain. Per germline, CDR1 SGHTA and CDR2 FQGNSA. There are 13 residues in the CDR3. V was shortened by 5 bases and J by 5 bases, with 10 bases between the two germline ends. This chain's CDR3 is CASSPGLHNEQFF. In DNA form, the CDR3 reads TGTGCCAGCAGCCCAGGCCTACACAATGAGCAGTTCTTC.

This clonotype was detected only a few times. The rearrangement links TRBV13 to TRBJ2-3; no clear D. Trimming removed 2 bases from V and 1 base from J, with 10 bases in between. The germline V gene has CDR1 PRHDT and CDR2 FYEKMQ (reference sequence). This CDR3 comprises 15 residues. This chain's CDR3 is CASSLRSAGTDTQYF. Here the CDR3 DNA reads TGTGCCAGCAGCTTAAGATCGGCGGGCACAGATACGCAGTATTTT.

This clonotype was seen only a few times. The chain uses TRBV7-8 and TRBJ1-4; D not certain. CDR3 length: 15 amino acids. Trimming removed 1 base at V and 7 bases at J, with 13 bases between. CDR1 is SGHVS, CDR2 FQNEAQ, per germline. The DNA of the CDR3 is TGTGCCAGCAGCTTAGAGTTGTGGGGAGGTGAAAAACTGTTTTTT. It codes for CASSLELWGGEKLFF.